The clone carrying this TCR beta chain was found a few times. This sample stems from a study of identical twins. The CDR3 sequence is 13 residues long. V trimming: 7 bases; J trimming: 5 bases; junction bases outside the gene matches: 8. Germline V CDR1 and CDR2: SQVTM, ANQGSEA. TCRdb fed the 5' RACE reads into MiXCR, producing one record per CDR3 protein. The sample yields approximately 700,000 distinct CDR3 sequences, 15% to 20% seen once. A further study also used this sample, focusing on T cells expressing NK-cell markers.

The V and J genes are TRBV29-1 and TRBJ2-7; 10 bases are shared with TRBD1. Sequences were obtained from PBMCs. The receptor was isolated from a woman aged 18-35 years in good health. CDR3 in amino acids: CSASGQGPNEQYF. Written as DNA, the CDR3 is TGCAGCGCTTCGGGACAGGGGCCCAACGAGCAGTACTTC.